A single count supports the clone carrying this T cell receptor beta chain. This sample was taken from a study of CD8 T cells in Susac syndrome. V gave up 8 bases and J gave up 0 bases, with 12 bases separating them. Looked up from germline, CDR1 is MNHEY and CDR2 is SVGAGI. The CDR3 is made up of 14 amino acids. With random hexamers, about 0.45 to 1 ug RNA was reverse transcribed. TCRdb processed the immunoSEQ multiplex PCR reads anew with MiXCR; each CDR3 protein has one entry. The sample yields under 150,000 distinct CDR3 sequences, roughly 94% seen once. The V call is TRBV6-5, the J call TRBJ2-3; D is unclear. The source is a human donor with multiple sclerosis. Sequenced material: CD4+ T cells from PBMCs. The CDR3 here is CASRRTASTDTQYF. CDR3 DNA: TGTGCCAGCCGTAGGACGGCTAGCACAGATACGCAGTATTTT.